This T cell receptor beta chain was documented in a study of cytomegalovirus exposure and HLA in healthy donors. Notes on the study in general: It was 164 TCR beta chains that were listed as cytomegalovirus-associated. Most of the TCR beta V segments (in an earlier analysis) were productive either about 87% or about 30% of the time. The study dropped some indistinguishable V segments, TRBV6-2 and TRBV6-3 among them.

The PCR employed 60 Vbeta primers together with 13 Jbeta primers. The protocol was immunoSEQ multiplex PCR, while the TCRdb copy is restricted to in-frame clones and leaves out a portion. The sample consists of fewer than 250,000 clones, 76% of them appearing once. Germline CDR1 MDHEN, CDR2 SYDVKM. This CDR3 is built from 15 residues. The V end was cut by 7 bases, the J end by 2 bases, with 15 bases between. With respect to this clone: What it binds is not known.

The sample was PBMCs. The receptor's source is a man between 18 and 29 years old in good health and CMV-seronegative. J is TRBJ2-1 and V is TRBV28, with D perhaps matching TRBD2 (7 bases). The CDR3 region is CASTRRGGTYNEQFF. The CDR3 coding sequence is TGTGCCAGCACCCGGAGGGGGGGAACCTACAATGAGCAGTTCTTC.